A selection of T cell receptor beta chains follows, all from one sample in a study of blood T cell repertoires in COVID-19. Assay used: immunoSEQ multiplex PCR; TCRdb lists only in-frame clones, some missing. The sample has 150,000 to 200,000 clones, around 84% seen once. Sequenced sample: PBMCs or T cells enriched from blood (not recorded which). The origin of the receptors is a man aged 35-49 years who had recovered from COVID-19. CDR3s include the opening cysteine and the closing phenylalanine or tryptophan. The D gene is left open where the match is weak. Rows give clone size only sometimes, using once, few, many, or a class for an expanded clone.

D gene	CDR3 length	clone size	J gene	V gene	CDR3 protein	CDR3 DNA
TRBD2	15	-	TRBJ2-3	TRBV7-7	CASSIGGAGTDTQYF	TGTGCCAGCAGTATCGGGGGGGCTGGTACAGATACGCAGTATTTT
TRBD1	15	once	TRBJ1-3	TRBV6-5	CASSYGTGSGNTIYF	TGTGCCAGCAGTTACGGGACAGGGTCTGGAAACACCATATATTTT
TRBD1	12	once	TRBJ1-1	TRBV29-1	CSVTGGNTEAFF	TGCAGCGTGACAGGGGGCAACACTGAAGCTTTCTTT
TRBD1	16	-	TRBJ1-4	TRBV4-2	CASREGLGQGNEKLFF	TGTGCCAGCAGGGAGGGATTGGGACAGGGAAATGAAAAACTGTTTTTT
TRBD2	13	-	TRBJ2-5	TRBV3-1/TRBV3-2	CASSSGLAETQYF	TGTGCCAGCAGTTCGGGACTAGCGGAGACCCAGTACTTC
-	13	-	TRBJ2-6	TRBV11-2	CASSSEGANVLTF	TGTGCCAGCAGCTCCGAGGGGGCCAACGTCCTGACTTTC
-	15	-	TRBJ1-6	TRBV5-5	CASSLRRVENSPLHF	TGTGCCAGCAGCTTGCGCAGGGTGGAGAATTCACCCCTCCACTTT
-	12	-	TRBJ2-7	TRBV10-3	CATTGTTYEQYF	TGTGCCACCACAGGGACGACCTACGAGCAGTACTTC
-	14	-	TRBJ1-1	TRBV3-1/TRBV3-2	CASSHTTGNTEAFF	TGTGCCAGCAGCCACACGACAGGAAACACTGAAGCTTTCTTT
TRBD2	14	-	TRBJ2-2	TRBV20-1	CSASGGLGTGELFF	TGCAGTGCTAGTGGGGGACTAGGGACCGGGGAGCTGTTTTTT
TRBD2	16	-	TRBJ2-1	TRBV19	CASSPPRGGERNEQFF	TGTGCCAGTAGTCCCCCGCGGGGGGGGGAGAGGAATGAGCAGTTCTTC
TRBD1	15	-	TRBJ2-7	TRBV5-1	CASSLARTGAGEQYF	TGCGCCAGCAGCTTGGCAAGGACAGGGGCAGGCGAGCAGTACTTC
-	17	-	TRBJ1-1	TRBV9	CASSAIPGRGADWEAFF	TGTGCCAGCAGCGCGATCCCAGGGCGGGGGGCCGACTGGGAAGCTTTCTTT
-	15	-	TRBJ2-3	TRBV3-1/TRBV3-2	CASSHQGGHGNTQYF	TGTGCCAGCAGCCATCAGGGGGGCCATGGTAATACGCAGTATTTT
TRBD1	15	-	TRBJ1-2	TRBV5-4	CASRTGGFSSYGYTF	TGTGCCAGTCGGACAGGGGGCTTTTCCTCCTATGGCTACACCTTC